This is a list of T cell receptor beta chains from one sample in a study of identical twins. TCRdb ran MiXCR on the 5' RACE reads and lists one entry per CDR3 protein. The sample lists approximately 690,000 distinct CDR3 sequences; approximately 6% were seen once. Sequenced sample: naive T cells sorted from blood. The receptors originated from a man between 18 and 29 years old in good health. The CDR3 runs from the conserved cysteine through the conserved F or W.

J,V,CDR3
TRBJ2-5,TRBV10-3,CAISDTRETQYF
TRBJ2-1,TRBV7-2,CASSLRQGGNEQFF
TRBJ2-1,TRBV11-2,CASSLVSKEWLGNEQFF
TRBJ2-1,TRBV4-2,CASSQVAGSVFDEQFF
TRBJ2-1,TRBV7-2,CASSSKRDVHNEQFF
TRBJ2-1,TRBV20-1,CSATEGAGGPSNEQFF
TRBJ2-2,TRBV6-2/TRBV6-3,CASSYERGANTGELFF
TRBJ1-1,TRBV11-3,CASKGRTNLGTEAFF
TRBJ1-5,TRBV27,CASSTHSNQPQHF
TRBJ2-1,TRBV27,CASSRSSGVLPNEQFF
TRBJ2-5,TRBV25-1,CASSDARGGRETQYF
TRBJ1-1,TRBV4-2,CASSQDSPGDYTEAFF
TRBJ2-5,TRBV24-1,CATSDWTSGSEETQYF
TRBJ2-2,TRBV6-5,CASSYGGTGRSGELFF
TRBJ1-2,TRBV11-2,CASSVTGVEGYTF
TRBJ2-1,TRBV12-3/TRBV12-4,CASSFPPTRDNEQFF
TRBJ2-1,TRBV20-1,CSARDLDSANEQFF
TRBJ1-3,TRBV5-1,CASSRTGTGAISGNTIYF
TRBJ2-2,TRBV29-1,CSVDLNTGELFF
TRBJ2-7,TRBV6-2/TRBV6-3,CASSSGWSSYEQYF
TRBJ2-1,TRBV29-1,CSAMAPTSYNEQFF
TRBJ2-5,TRBV12-3/TRBV12-4,CASSPHMETQYF
TRBJ2-1,TRBV7-2,CASSLAADSYNEQFF
TRBJ2-1,TRBV6-1,CASTPDRGNDNEQFF
TRBJ1-2,TRBV5-1,CASSLQDGIYGYTF
TRBJ1-2,TRBV12-3/TRBV12-4,CASSLGLYGYTF
TRBJ2-1,TRBV9,CASSVAGTGADNEQFF
TRBJ2-1,TRBV3-1,CASRRGTGAYNEQFF
TRBJ1-2,TRBV7-9,CASSGGQGSYGYTF
TRBJ2-1,TRBV12-3/TRBV12-4,CASSPTSGSPIVPQFF
TRBJ2-7,TRBV29-1,CSVSSGRAYEQYF
TRBJ2-7,TRBV6-9,CASSYWTSGAYEQYF
TRBJ2-5,TRBV7-8,CASSFLKGARETQYF
TRBJ1-1,TRBV20-1,CSAVRDSDMNTEAFF
TRBJ2-1,TRBV20-1,CSARGFREVGLSSYNEQFF
TRBJ2-2,TRBV5-4,CASSPAGTTTGELFF
TRBJ2-6,TRBV6-2/TRBV6-3,CASRKTGATSGANVLTF
TRBJ2-1,TRBV30,CAWSVGTIEQFF
TRBJ2-7,TRBV29-1,CSVSKPYEQYF
TRBJ1-1,TRBV14,CASSQDVGAEAFF
TRBJ1-5,TRBV20-1,CSARGAGRQPQHF
TRBJ2-1,TRBV20-1,CSARGTSGSPEQFF
TRBJ1-2,TRBV25-1,CASSAGARPVYGYTF
TRBJ2-1,TRBV2,CASSGTSGPYSYNEQFF
TRBJ2-3,TRBV4-2,CASSQESGRATDTQYF
TRBJ1-1,TRBV6-1,CASTEGRWNTEAFF
TRBJ1-1,TRBV7-8,CASSSVGHEAFF